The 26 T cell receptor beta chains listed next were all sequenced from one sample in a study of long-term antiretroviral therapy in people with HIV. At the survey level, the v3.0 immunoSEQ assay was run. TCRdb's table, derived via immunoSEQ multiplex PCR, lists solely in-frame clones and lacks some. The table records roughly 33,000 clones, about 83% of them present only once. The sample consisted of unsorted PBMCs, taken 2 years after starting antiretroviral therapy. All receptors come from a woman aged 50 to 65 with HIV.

The CDR3 nucleotides read TGCGCCAGCAGCCAAGAGCCGTGGACAGTTTACGAGCAGTACGTC. It encodes CASSQEPWTVYEQYV. The chain carries TRBV4-1 and TRBJ2-7; a possible D gene is TRBD1 (6 bases). V lost 0 bases and J 4 bases, leaving 13 bases between the germline ends. The CDR3 spans 15 residues. Germline CDR1 reads MGHRA; CDR2 reads YSYEKL.

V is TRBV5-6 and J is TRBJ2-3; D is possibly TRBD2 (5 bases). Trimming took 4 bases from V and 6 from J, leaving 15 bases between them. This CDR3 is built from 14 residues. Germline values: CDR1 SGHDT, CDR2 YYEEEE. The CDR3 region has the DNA TGTGCCAGCAGCCTGGTCGGGGAATCGGATACGCAGTATTTT. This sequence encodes CASSLVGESDTQYF.

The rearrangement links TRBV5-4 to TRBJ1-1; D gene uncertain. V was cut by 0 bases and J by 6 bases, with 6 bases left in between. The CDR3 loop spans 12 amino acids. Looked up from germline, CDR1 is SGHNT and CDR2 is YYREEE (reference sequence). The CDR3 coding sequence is TGTGCCAGCAGCTTGGGTAGGGCTGAAGCTTTCTTT. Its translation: CASSLGRAEAFF. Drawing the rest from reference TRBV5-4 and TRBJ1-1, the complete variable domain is ETGVTQSPTHLIKTRGQQVTLRCSSQSGHNTVSWYQQALGQGPQFIFQYYREEENGRGNFPPRFSGLQFPNYSSELNVNALELDDSALYLCASSLGRAEAFFGQGTRLTVV.

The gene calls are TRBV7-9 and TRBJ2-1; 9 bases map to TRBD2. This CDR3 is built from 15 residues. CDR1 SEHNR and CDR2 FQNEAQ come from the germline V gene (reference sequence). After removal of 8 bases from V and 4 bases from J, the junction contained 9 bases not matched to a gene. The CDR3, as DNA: TGTGCCAGCGGAGCGGGGGGCAGATTTTACAATGAGCAGTTCTTC. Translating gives CASGAGGRFYNEQFF.

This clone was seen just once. This chain's CDR3 is CASSSAGATNEKLFF. The CDR3 DNA reads as TGTGCCAGCAGTTCCGCAGGAGCAACTAATGAAAAACTGTTTTTT. This chain links TRBV6-6 with TRBJ1-4; D is unclear. Trimming cost V 4 bases and J 0 bases, with 9 bases left between them. Per the germline V gene, CDR1 is MNHNY and CDR2 is SVGAGI (reference sequence). The length of the CDR3 is 15 residues.

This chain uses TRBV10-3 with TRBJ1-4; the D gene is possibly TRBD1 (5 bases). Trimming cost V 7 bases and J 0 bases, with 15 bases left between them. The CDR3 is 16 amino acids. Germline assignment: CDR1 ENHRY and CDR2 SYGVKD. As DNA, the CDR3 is TGTGCCATCACGGACATTGGAGCTGCAACTAATGAAAAACTGTTTTTT. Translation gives CAITDIGAATNEKLFF.

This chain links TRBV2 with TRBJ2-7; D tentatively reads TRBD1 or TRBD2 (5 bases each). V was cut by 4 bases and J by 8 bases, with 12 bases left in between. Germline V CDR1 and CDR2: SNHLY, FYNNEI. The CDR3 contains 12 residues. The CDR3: CASSGGRGQQYF. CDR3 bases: TGTGCCAGCAGTGGGGGCCGGGGTCAGCAGTACTTC.

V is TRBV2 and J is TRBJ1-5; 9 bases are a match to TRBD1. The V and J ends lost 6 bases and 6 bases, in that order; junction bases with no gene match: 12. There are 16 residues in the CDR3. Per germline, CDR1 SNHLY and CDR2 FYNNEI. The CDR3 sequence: CASRASQGAPGQPQHF. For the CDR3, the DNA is TGTGCCAGCAGAGCCTCACAGGGGGCGCCGGGTCAGCCCCAGCATTTT.

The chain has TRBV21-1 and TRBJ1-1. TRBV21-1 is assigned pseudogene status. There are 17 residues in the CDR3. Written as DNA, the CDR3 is TGTGCCAGCAGCAACCTTTCTAGGGGACGGATCTTCACTGAAGCTTTCTTT. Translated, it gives CASSNLSRGRIFTEAFF.

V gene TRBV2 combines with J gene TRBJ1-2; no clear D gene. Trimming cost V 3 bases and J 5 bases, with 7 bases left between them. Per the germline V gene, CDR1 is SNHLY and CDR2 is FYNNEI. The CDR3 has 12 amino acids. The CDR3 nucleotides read TGTGCCAGCAGTGAGTTGGGTTATGGCTACACCTTC. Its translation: CASSELGYGYTF.

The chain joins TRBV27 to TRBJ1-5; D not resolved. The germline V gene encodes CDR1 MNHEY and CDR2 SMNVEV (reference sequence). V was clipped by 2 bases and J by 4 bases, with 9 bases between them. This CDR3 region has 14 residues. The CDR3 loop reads CASSLTIGNQPQHF. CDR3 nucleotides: TGTGCCAGCAGTTTAACCATAGGGAATCAGCCCCAGCATTTT.

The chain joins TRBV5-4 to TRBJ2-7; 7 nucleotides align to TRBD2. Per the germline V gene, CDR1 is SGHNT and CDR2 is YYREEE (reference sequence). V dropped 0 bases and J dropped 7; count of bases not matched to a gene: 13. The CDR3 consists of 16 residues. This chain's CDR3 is CASSLGGRGDLREQYF. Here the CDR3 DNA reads TGTGCCAGCAGCTTGGGTGGGAGGGGCGATTTGCGGGAGCAGTACTTC.

CDR3 residues: CASSPRGGLGDTQYF. DNA of the CDR3: TGTGCCAGCTCACCACGGGGGGGCCTTGGAGATACGCAGTATTTT. The chain uses TRBV18 and TRBJ2-3, with a tentative D call TRBD2 (7 bases). The V and J ends lost 1 base and 5 bases respectively, with 13 bases between them. Germline lookup yields CDR1 KGHSH and CDR2 LQKENI. CDR3 length: 15 amino acids.

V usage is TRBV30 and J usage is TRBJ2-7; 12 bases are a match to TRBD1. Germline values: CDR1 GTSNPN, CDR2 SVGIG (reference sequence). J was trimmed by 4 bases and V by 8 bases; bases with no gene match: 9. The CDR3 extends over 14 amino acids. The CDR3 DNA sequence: TGTGCCAGCAGACCGGGACAGGGGGCGTACGAGCAGTACTTC. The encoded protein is CASRPGQGAYEQYF.

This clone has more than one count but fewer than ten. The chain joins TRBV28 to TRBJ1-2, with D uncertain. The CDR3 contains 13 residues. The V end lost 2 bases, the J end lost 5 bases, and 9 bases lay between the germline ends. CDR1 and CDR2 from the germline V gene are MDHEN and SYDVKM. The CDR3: CASSLGSQYGYTF. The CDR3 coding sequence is TGTGCCAGCAGTTTAGGATCCCAGTATGGCTACACCTTC.

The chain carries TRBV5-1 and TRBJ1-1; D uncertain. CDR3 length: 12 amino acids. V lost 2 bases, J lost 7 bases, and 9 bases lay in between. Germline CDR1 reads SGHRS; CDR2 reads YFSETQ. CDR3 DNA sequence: TGCGCCAGCAGCTTCAACTCGGTTGAAGCTTTCTTT. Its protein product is CASSFNSVEAFF.

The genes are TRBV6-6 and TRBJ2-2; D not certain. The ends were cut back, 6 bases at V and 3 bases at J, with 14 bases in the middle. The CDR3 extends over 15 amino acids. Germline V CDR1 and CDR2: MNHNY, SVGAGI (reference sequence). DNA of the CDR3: TGTGCCAGCAGGCTGTCACGATCGGACACCGGGGAGCTGTTTTTT. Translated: CASRLSRSDTGELFF.

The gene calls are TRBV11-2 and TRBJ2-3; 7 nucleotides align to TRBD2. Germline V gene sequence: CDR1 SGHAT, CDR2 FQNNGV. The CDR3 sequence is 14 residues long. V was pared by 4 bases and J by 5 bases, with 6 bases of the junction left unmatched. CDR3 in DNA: TGTGCCAGCAGCTCGGGGACTAACCTAGATACGCAGTATTTT. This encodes CASSSGTNLDTQYF.

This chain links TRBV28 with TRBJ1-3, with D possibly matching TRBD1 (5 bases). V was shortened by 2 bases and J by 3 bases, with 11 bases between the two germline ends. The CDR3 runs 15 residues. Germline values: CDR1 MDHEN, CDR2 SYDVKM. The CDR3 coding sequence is TGTGCCAGCAGTTTACGGCCAGGGTATGGAAACACCATATATTTT. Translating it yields CASSLRPGYGNTIYF.

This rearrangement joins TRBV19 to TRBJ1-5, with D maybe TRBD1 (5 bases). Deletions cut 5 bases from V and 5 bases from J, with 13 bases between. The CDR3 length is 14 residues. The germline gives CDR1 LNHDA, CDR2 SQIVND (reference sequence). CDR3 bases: TGTGCCAGTAGTTCCGGGACCGCGCATCAGCCCCAGCATTTT. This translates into CASSSGTAHQPQHF.

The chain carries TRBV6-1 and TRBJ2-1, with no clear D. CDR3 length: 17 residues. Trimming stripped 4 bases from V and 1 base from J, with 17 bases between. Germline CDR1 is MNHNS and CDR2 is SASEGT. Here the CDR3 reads CASSVRIRVDSYNEQFF. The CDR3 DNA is TGTGCCAGCAGTGTCCGAATCCGCGTGGATTCCTACAATGAGCAGTTCTTC.

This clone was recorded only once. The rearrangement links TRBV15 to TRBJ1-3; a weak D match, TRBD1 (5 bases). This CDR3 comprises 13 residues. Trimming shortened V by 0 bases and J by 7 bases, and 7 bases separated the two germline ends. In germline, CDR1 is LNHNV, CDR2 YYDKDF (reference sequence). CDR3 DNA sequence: TGTGCCACCAGCAGAGATCGGGGGAACACCATATATTTT. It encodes CATSRDRGNTIYF.

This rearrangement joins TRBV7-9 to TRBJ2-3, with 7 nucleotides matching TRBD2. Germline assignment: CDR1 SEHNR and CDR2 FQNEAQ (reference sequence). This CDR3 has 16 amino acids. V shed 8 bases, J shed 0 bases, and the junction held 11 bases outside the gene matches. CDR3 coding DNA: TGTGCCAGCGCCGCGGGGGTGCTTGGTAGCACAGATACGCAGTATTTT. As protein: CASAAGVLGSTDTQYF. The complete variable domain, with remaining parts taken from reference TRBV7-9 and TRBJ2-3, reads DTGVSQNPRHKITKRGQNVTFRCDPISEHNRLYWYRQTLGQGPEFLTYFQNEAQLEKSRLLSDRFSAERPKGSFSTLEIQRTEQGDSAMYLCASAAGVLGSTDTQYFGPGTRLTVL.

The CDR3 is CASTIQAHTQYF. The CDR3 DNA is TGTGCCAGCACTATACAGGCGCATACGCAGTATTTT. V gene TRBV6-1 combines with J gene TRBJ2-3, with D possibly TRBD1 on 5 matching bases. The CDR3 length is 12 residues. V was trimmed by 7 bases and J by 7 bases, leaving 12 bases between them. Germline CDR1 MNHNS, CDR2 SASEGT.

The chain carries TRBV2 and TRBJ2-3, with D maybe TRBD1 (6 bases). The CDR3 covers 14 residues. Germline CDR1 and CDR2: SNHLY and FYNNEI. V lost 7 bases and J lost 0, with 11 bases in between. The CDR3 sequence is CASILDRSTDTQYF. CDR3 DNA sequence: TGTGCCAGCATTCTAGACAGGAGCACAGATACGCAGTATTTT.

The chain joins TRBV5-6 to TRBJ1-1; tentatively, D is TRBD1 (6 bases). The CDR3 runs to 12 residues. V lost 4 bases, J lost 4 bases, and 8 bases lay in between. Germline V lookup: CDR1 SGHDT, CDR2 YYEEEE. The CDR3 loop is CASSPRGTEAFF. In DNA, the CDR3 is TGTGCCAGCAGCCCCAGGGGCACTGAAGCTTTCTTT.